The 27 T cell receptor beta chains given below trace back to one sample, sequenced in a study of shared clonotypes between healthy human individuals. Generated by immunoSEQ multiplex PCR, the TCRdb table keeps only in-frame clones and is missing some. The sample records 1 million to 1.3 million clones, around three quarters being singletons. The specimen was memory CD4+ T cells from PBMCs. Sample subset: CD45RA-negative fraction. The receptors here all came from a man in his late teens or twenties in good health. Some clones in this sample may be carry-over from other donors' samples.

This clone was counted once. The CDR3 here is CASSPPTRDTEAFF. The DNA of the CDR3 is TGTGCCAGCTCACCGCCTACGCGGGACACTGAAGCTTTCTTT. The chain couples TRBV18 to TRBJ1-1; D remains unclear. With 3 bases removed from V and 3 bases from J, the gap between germline ends came to 11 bases. The CDR3 spans 14 residues. CDR1 is KGHSH and CDR2 is LQKENI in the germline V gene.

The chain carries TRBV5-1 and TRBJ2-5, with TRBD2 as a possible D gene (5 bases). The CDR3 is 11 amino acids. Looked up from germline, CDR1 is SGHRS and CDR2 is YFSETQ. Trimming stripped 1 base from V and 10 bases from J, with 8 bases between. The CDR3 spells CASSLNGIQYF. The CDR3 nucleotides are TGCGCCAGCAGCTTGAACGGGATCCAGTACTTC.

In its sample, this clone was seen many times. The genes are TRBV5-1 and TRBJ2-3; 12 bases map to TRBD2. The germline CDR1 and CDR2 sequences are SGHRS and YFSETQ. This CDR3 is 16 amino acids long. V was pared by 1 base and J by 4 bases, with 4 bases of the junction left unmatched. CDR3 sequence (DNA): TGCGCCAGCAGCTTGCGACTAGCGGGAGCGCCAGATACGCAGTATTTT. Translation gives CASSLRLAGAPDTQYF.

The rearrangement links TRBV11-2 to TRBJ2-1; TRBD1 might be the D (6 bases). Germline-derived CDR1 and CDR2 are SGHAT and FQNNGV. The V end was cut by 7 bases, the J end by 4 bases, with 17 bases between. This CDR3 region has 15 residues. This CDR3 reads CASTFGVGQYNEQFF. CDR3 in DNA: TGTGCCAGCACCTTCGGGGTAGGACAGTACAATGAGCAGTTCTTC. The whole variable domain, filled in from reference TRBV11-2 and TRBJ2-1, reads EAGVAQSPRYKIIEKRQSVAFWCNPISGHATLYWYQQILGQGPKLLIQFQNNGVVDDSQLPKDRFSAERLKGVDSTLKIQPAKLEDSAVYLCASTFGVGQYNEQFFGPGTRLTVL.

This sequence joins TRBV7-2 and TRBJ2-5; 9 nucleotides agree with TRBD2. V was pared by 2 bases and J by 5 bases, with 6 bases of the junction left unmatched. The CDR3 totals 15 residues. Per the germline V gene, CDR1 is SGHTA and CDR2 is FQGNSA. CDR3 sequence reads: CASSLTREGWETQYF. DNA for the CDR3: TGTGCCAGCAGCTTAACGCGGGAGGGCTGGGAGACCCAGTACTTC. Filled out from reference TRBV7-2 and TRBJ2-5, the complete variable domain reads GAGVSQSPSNKVTEKGKDVELRCDPISGHTALYWYRQSLGQGLEFLIYFQGNSAPDKSGLPSDRFSAERTGGSVSTLTIQRTQQEDSAVYLCASSLTREGWETQYFGPGTRLLVL.

The sample holds one count of this clone. This clone may be a read error of a much larger clone one base away. V is TRBV7-9 and J is TRBJ2-5, with D possibly matching TRBD2 (6 bases). CDR1 and CDR2 (germline): SEHNR, FQNEAQ (reference sequence). V lost 4 bases to trimming and J lost 0 bases, with 6 bases between them. This CDR3 has 13 amino acids. CDR3 sequence reads: CASSWGDQETQYF. The DNA for the CDR3 is TGTGCCAGCAGCTGGGGGGACCAAGAGACCCAGTACTTC. The complete variable domain, with remaining parts taken from reference TRBV7-9 and TRBJ2-5, reads DTGVSQNPRHKITKRGQNVTFRCDPISEHNRLYWYRQTLGQGPEFLTYFQNEAQLEKSRLLSDRFSAERPKGSFSTLEIQRTEQGDSAMYLCASSWGDQETQYFGPGTRLLVL.

This chain connects TRBV30 to TRBJ1-1; 12 bases map to TRBD1. The V and J ends lost 4 bases and 11 bases, in that order; junction bases with no gene match: 11. The CDR3 loop spans 14 amino acids. Germline CDR1 GTSNPN, CDR2 SVGIG (reference sequence). CDR3 loop: CAWIGGQGARRAFF. The CDR3 coding sequence is TGTGCCTGGATTGGGGGACAGGGGGCGCGTAGGGCTTTCTTT.

V and J are TRBV5-1 and TRBJ2-3, with 7 bases aligning to TRBD2. V trimming: 4 bases; J trimming: 0 bases; junction bases outside the gene matches: 5. Looked up from germline, CDR1 is SGHRS and CDR2 is YFSETQ. The CDR3 extends over 15 amino acids. DNA for the CDR3: TGCGCCAGCAGCCCCGGGACTACTAGCACAGATACGCAGTATTTT. It codes for CASSPGTTSTDTQYF.

This clone has ten or more counts. Other DNA sequences in the same sample also yield this CDR3. The chain couples TRBV7-8 to TRBJ1-3; D possibly corresponds to TRBD1 (6 bases). The CDR3 sequence is 18 residues long. The ends were cut back, 0 bases at V and 0 bases at J, with 15 bases in the middle. Looked up from germline, CDR1 is SGHVS and CDR2 is FQNEAQ. The CDR3 reads CASSLAPPRQASGNTIYF. Written as DNA, the CDR3 is TGTGCCAGCAGCTTAGCACCTCCTAGACAGGCCTCTGGAAACACCATATATTTT.

The chain has TRBV5-6 and TRBJ1-4, with 8 positions matching TRBD1. The germline gives CDR1 SGHDT, CDR2 YYEEEE. Losses at the gene ends were 4 bases for V and 7 bases for J; bases not matched to a gene: 9. The CDR3 runs to 15 residues. For the CDR3, the DNA is TGTGCCAGCAGCCAGGGGGCCCACTTGACTGAAAAACTGTTTTTT. Protein: CASSQGAHLTEKLFF.

V is TRBV18 and J is TRBJ2-6; D gene unclear. The ends were cut back, 2 bases at V and 4 bases at J, with 6 bases in the middle. From germline, CDR1 is KGHSH and CDR2 LQKENI. CDR3 length equals 14 residues. This CDR3 reads CASSPNYGANVLTF. CDR3 sequence (DNA): TGTGCCAGCTCACCAAATTACGGGGCCAACGTCCTGACTTTC.

Notes on this clone: Different DNA sequences within this sample yield the same CDR3. The chain links TRBV4-2 to TRBJ2-5; tentatively, D is TRBD2 (5 bases). The germline V and J ends were trimmed by 0 bases and 1 base, with 6 bases remaining between them. In germline, CDR1 is LGHNA, CDR2 YNFKEQ. The CDR3 contains 14 residues. CDR3 nucleotide sequence: TGTGCCAGCAGCCAAGAAGGAGGCCAAGAGACCCAGTACTTC. Amino acids: CASSQEGGQETQYF.

The gene calls are TRBV19 and TRBJ2-1, with TRBD1 as a possible D gene (5 bases). CDR1 is LNHDA, CDR2 SQIVND, per germline (reference sequence). Trimming removed 6 bases from V and 8 bases from J, with 11 bases in between. The CDR3 length is 12 residues. The CDR3 here is CASSSWGDEQFF. DNA for the CDR3: TGTGCCAGTAGCTCATGGGGCGATGAGCAGTTCTTC.

This clone came up a few times. The identical CDR3 is also encoded by other nucleotide sequences in the sample. The J gene is TRBJ2-7, the V gene TRBV18; TRBD1 might be the D (6 bases). Trimming shortened V by 0 bases and J by 3 bases, and 9 bases separated the two germline ends. This CDR3 has 14 amino acids. Germline V lookup: CDR1 KGHSH, CDR2 LQKENI. The CDR3 sequence is CASSPPTGGYEQYF. The CDR3 coding sequence is TGTGCCAGCTCACCACCGACAGGAGGCTACGAGCAGTACTTC.

Here the CDR3 DNA reads TGTGCCAGCAGCACCGGACAGGGCGCAACTAATGAAAAACTGTTTTTT. It yields the protein CASSTGQGATNEKLFF. The chain couples TRBV5-4 to TRBJ1-4, with 8 positions matching TRBD1. The CDR3 sequence is 16 residues long. Germline V gene sequence: CDR1 SGHNT, CDR2 YYREEE (reference sequence). The V gene end was trimmed by 4 bases and the J gene end by 0 bases; junction bases not matched to a gene: 5.

This chain joins TRBV18 and TRBJ1-2, with 10 bases aligning to TRBD1. CDR3 length equals 14 residues. CDR1 is KGHSH, CDR2 LQKENI, per germline. J lost 6 bases, V lost 2 bases, and 3 bases had no gene match. This CDR3 is CASSPGTGDNGYTF. The DNA for the CDR3 is TGTGCCAGCTCACCAGGGACAGGGGACAATGGCTACACCTTC.

J is TRBJ2-3 and V is TRBV5-1, with 11 bases aligning to TRBD2. Germline V gene lookup returns CDR1 SGHRS and CDR2 YFSETQ. The CDR3 consists of 14 residues. V lost 4 bases, J lost 9 bases, and 7 bases stayed unmatched. The CDR3 coding sequence is TGCGCCAGCAGCGAAACTAGCGGGAGTACGACGCAGTATTTT. Amino acids: CASSETSGSTTQYF.

The V gene is TRBV7-9, the J gene TRBJ1-4; unclear D gene. Trimming stripped 1 base from V and 4 bases from J, with 16 bases between. Looked up from germline, CDR1 is SEHNR and CDR2 is FQNEAQ (reference sequence). The CDR3 is 17 residues long. The CDR3 spells CASSLVVGASYNEKLFF. For the CDR3, the DNA is TGTGCCAGCAGCTTAGTGGTCGGAGCCTCCTATAATGAAAAACTGTTTTTT.

The chain is built from TRBV7-2 and TRBJ2-5, with D possibly being TRBD1 or TRBD2 (5 bases each). CDR3 length: 14 residues. Per the germline V gene, CDR1 is SGHTA and CDR2 is FQGNSA. Trimming took off 2 bases at V and 5 bases at J, with 12 bases between the two ends. The chain's CDR3 is CASSLNGGDETQYF. DNA of the CDR3: TGTGCCAGCAGCTTAAATGGGGGAGACGAGACCCAGTACTTC.

The chain uses TRBV27 and TRBJ1-2; unclear D gene. Germline CDR1 and CDR2: MNHEY and SMNVEV (reference sequence). V was trimmed by 2 bases and J by 4 bases, leaving 17 bases between them. This CDR3 is built from 16 residues. CDR3 residues: CASSLEKIVTRYGYTF. The CDR3, as DNA: TGTGCCAGCAGTTTAGAAAAAATTGTGACTCGCTATGGCTACACCTTC.

The rearrangement uses TRBV4-2 and TRBJ1-2, with TRBD1 matching 10 bases. Trimming took 0 bases from V and 8 from J; bases not matched to a gene: 9. This CDR3 is 16 amino acids long. The germline V gene encodes CDR1 LGHNA and CDR2 YNFKEQ. The CDR3 bases are TGTGCCAGCAGCCAAGATGTGAGACAGGGGGCTGAAGGCTACACCTTC. Amino acids: CASSQDVRQGAEGYTF.

The chain has TRBV5-1 and TRBJ2-3, with no clear D. The CDR3 spans 14 residues. The germline CDR1 and CDR2 sequences are SGHRS and YFSETQ. The V and J ends lost 1 base and 0 bases respectively, with 6 bases between them. CDR3 residues: CASSLPDSTDTQYF. The CDR3, as DNA: TGCGCCAGCAGCTTGCCTGACAGCACAGATACGCAGTATTTT.

This clone has only one observation. The rearrangement uses TRBV19 and TRBJ1-5; possibly TRBD1 for D (5 bases). This CDR3 comprises 17 residues. Looked up from germline, CDR1 is LNHDA and CDR2 is SQIVND (reference sequence). Trimming left V 5 bases short and J 3 bases short, with 20 bases between. In DNA form, the CDR3 reads TGTGCCAGTAGTTCCACAGGACCCCGTTCCTACAATCAGCCCCAGCATTTT. Amino acids: CASSSTGPRSYNQPQHF.

This clone has only a few counts. CDR3 region: CAISESQGGSTNEQFF. Here the CDR3 DNA reads TGTGCCATCAGTGAGTCACAGGGGGGGTCTACAAATGAGCAGTTCTTC. V usage is TRBV10-3 and J usage is TRBJ2-1; TRBD1 might be the D (8 bases). Germline loops: CDR1 ENHRY, CDR2 SYGVKD. This CDR3 contains 16 residues. V was shortened by 0 bases and J by 7 bases, with 16 bases between the two germline ends.

The J gene is TRBJ2-3, the V gene TRBV14; D gene uncertain. The CDR3 sequence is 18 residues long. Germline lookup yields CDR1 SGHDN and CDR2 FVKESK. V shed 0 bases and J shed 2 bases, with 18 bases lying between them. The CDR3 DNA reads as TGTGCCAGCAGCCAAGATAACCGGGCGGCCCTTATCACAGATACGCAGTATTTT. Translated, it gives CASSQDNRAALITDTQYF.

This clone has at least ten counts. V is TRBV7-3 and J is TRBJ2-2; possible D gene TRBD2, 5 bases. V dropped 5 bases and J dropped 5 bases, with 9 bases sitting between them. The CDR3 loop spans 13 amino acids. CDR1 is SGHTA and CDR2 is FQGTGA in the germline V gene. The CDR3 bases are TGTGCCAGCAGCGCGGGTTGGACCGGGGAGCTGTTTTTT. Its protein product is CASSAGWTGELFF.

The chain combines TRBV18 with TRBJ2-3, with D tentatively TRBD2 (6 bases). Trimming stripped 3 bases from V and 4 bases from J, with 11 bases between. Germline CDR1 reads KGHSH; CDR2 reads LQKENI. The CDR3 extends over 14 amino acids. The CDR3 DNA follows: TGTGCCAGCTCACCGGGGAGGTGGGCAGATACGCAGTATTTT. The encoded protein is CASSPGRWADTQYF.